This T cell receptor beta chain derives from a study of T-cell memory formation after mild COVID-19 (dated by TCRdb to about 2021). At the level of the whole study: Most TCR sequence clusters were specific to one of the two donors. Two young, previously healthy adult volunteers, one female and one male, were included in the cohort. Longitudinal TCRalpha and TCRbeta repertoire sequencing tracked T-cell clones expanding and contracting after mild COVID-19 in a couple of donors.

Ficoll-Paque density gradient centrifugation was used to isolate PBMCs. Study-wide conclusions, independent of this receptor: Contracting CD4+ clones were located mainly in the CM and EM memory subsets, whereas CD8+ clones were found to be enriched in EMRA. Clones that contracted from day 15 to 85 showed balanced CD4/CD8 phenotypes, whereas a second wave of clones that expanded from day 15 to 37 leaned towards CD4+. The study covered only two mild cases, and larger cohorts including severe cases with pre-infection samples were considered necessary. Some responding clones were detected in pre-infection memory, suggesting pre-existing cross-reactive memory T cells joined the SARS-CoV-2 response. The second-wave clones that peaked on day 37 were not confirmed to be SARS-CoV-2 specific.

This clonotype was recorded many times. What this receptor recognizes is not known. No much larger clone is present one base from it, and per-base qualities are unavailable. CDR1 and CDR2 (MNHEY, SMNVEV) derive from the germline V gene (reference sequence). From its cysteine to its phenylalanine, the CDR3 spans 14 amino acids. The only DNA kept is the CDR3, 42 bases in frame from the first base. Trimming costs V 7 bases and J 3 bases, and their ends lie 15 bases apart. This sample was sequenced with an Illumina NovaSeq 6000. cDNA libraries for TCRalpha and TCRbeta were prepared by 5'RACE using constant-segment primers, with sample barcodes and unique molecular identifiers added. RNA was extracted from every sample with Trizol reagent. Libraries were amplified in two PCR steps, with a second sample barcode and Illumina TruSeq adapters added in the second step. The libraries were sequenced on an Illumina NovaSeq using 2 x 150 bp paired-end reads. The published analysis was carried out like this. With migec v1.2.7, reads were demultiplexed and then collapsed into UMI-guided consensus sequences. With mixcr v2.1.11, UMI consensuses were aligned to TRA and TRB V and J templates and assembled into clonotypes. Expanded or contracted clonotypes were those called significant by both edgeR and NoisET, with noise models trained on biological replicates. For edgeR calls, a false discovery rate-adjusted p below 0.01 and a log2 fold-change threshold of 1 were applied. As an exploratory analysis of dynamics, max-normalized trajectories of the 1000 most abundant clonotypes were examined with PCA combined with hierarchical clustering. The CD4 or CD8 phenotype of responding clones was assigned using the separately sequenced CD4+ and CD8+ repertoires. TCRdb reprocessed the public reads (quality trimming at Q25 with fastp, clone calling with MiXCR) and kept in-frame beta chains. Entries are consolidated by CDR3 protein sequence, retaining the most common genes and DNA. TCRdb, not the authors, supplied the V and J calls. This sample lists fewer than 400,000 distinct CDR3 sequences; roughly 13% were detected once. The ten largest account for roughly a fifth of the sample.

The chain employs TRBV27 and TRBJ1-1, and possibly TRBD1, on 5 matching bases. The receptor was isolated from a man in his late teens or twenties who had mild COVID-19 (a few samples of this study predate the infection). The sample titles of this study are shuffled in the database, so cell type and time point are left out; the donor was told from shared clones. The sequencing input was PBMCs or a T cell subset sorted from them (not recorded which). The DNA sequence follows: TGTGCCAGCACCCCCGGGGGGATAGACACTGAAGCTTTCTTT. It specifies CASTPGGIDTEAFF.